The subject of this entry is one T cell receptor beta chain. Each cDNA held unique molecular identifiers, and template switching gave it a universal primer site. TCRdb reprocessed the 5' RACE reads via MiXCR and lists one record per CDR3 protein. This repertoire shows a few hundred thousand distinct CDR3 sequences, 14% found once; its top ten account for 0.8% to 1%. The CDR3 spans 15 residues. Looked up from germline, CDR1 is SEHNR and CDR2 is FQNEAQ (reference sequence). V lost 2 bases to trimming and J lost 1 base, with 12 bases between them. The sample belongs to a study of identical twins. These data were also filed under a second study, of yellow fever vaccine responses in identical twins.

Sequenced input: CD4+ T cells sorted from blood. This receptor was taken from a woman aged 18 to 35 in good health. This chain uses TRBV7-9 with TRBJ2-7, with a weak D call TRBD2 (6 bases). CDR3: CASSLWDAGSYEQYF. The CDR3 DNA is TGTGCCAGCAGCTTATGGGACGCGGGATCCTACGAGCAGTACTTC.